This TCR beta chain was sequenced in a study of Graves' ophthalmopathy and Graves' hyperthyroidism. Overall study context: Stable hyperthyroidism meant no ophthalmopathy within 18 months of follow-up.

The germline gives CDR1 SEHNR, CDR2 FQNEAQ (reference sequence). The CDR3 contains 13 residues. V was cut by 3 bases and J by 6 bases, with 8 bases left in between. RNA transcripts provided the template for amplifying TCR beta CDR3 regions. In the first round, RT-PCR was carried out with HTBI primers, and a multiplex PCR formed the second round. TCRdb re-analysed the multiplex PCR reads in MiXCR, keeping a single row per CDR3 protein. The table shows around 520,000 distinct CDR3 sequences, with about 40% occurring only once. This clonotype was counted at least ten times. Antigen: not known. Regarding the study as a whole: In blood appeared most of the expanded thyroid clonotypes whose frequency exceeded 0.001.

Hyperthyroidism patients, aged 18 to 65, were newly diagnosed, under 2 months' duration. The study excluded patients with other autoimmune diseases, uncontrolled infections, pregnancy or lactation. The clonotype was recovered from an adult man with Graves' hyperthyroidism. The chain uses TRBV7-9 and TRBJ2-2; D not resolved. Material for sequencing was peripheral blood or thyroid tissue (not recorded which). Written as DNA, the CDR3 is TGTGCCAGCAGCTTTGAGGCCCCCGGGGAGCTGTTTTTT. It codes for CASSFEAPGELFF. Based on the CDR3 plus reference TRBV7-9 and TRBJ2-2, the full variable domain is DTGVSQNPRHKITKRGQNVTFRCDPISEHNRLYWYRQTLGQGPEFLTYFQNEAQLEKSRLLSDRFSAERPKGSFSTLEIQRTEQGDSAMYLCASSFEAPGELFFGEGSRLTVL.